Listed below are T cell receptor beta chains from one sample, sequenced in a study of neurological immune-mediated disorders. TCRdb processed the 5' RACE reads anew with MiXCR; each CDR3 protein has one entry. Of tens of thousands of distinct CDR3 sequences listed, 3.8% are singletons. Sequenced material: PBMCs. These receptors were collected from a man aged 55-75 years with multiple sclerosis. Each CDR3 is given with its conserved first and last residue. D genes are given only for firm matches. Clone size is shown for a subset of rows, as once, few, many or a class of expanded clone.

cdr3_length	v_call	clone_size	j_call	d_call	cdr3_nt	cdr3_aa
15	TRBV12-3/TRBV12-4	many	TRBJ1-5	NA	TGTGCCAGCAGTTTATGGGGGGGCGGGAATCAGCCCCAGCATTTT	CASSLWGGGNQPQHF
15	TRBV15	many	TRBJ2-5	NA	TGTGCCACCAGCAGAGGCACCGGGAAGGAAGAGACCCAGTACTTC	CATSRGTGKEETQYF
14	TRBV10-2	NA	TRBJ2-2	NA	TGCGCCAGCAGTGAGGACAGGTCCACCGGGGAGCTGTTTTTT	CASSEDRSTGELFF
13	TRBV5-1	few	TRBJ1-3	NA	TGCGCCAGCAGCTTGGACCTAGCGGACACCATATATTTT	CASSLDLADTIYF
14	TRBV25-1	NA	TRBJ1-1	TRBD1	TGTGCCAGCAGTGAAAGACAGGGGAGGACTGAAGCTTTCTTT	CASSERQGRTEAFF
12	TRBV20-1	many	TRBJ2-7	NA	TGCAGTGCTAGTTTCGTAGCCTACGAGCAGTACTTC	CSASFVAYEQYF
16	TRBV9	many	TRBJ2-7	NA	TGTGCCAGCAGCTTTGGGGCTGGGAGTAGCTCCTACGAGCAGTACTTC	CASSFGAGSSSYEQYF
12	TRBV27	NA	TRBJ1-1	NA	TGTGACAGCAGGGCAAACTTATCTGAGGCTTTCTTT	CDSRANLSEAFF
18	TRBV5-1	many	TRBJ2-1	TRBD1	TGCGCCAGCAGCTTGGAAAGGGGGCGGAAGAGGCTTTTCAATGAGCAGTTCTTC	CASSLERGRKRLFNEQFF
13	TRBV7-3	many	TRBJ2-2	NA	TGTGCCAGCAGCTTATATGGCACCGGGGAGCTGTTTTTT	CASSLYGTGELFF
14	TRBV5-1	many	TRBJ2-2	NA	TGCGCCAGCAGCCGGGAGCCAAACACCGGGGAGCTGTTTTTT	CASSREPNTGELFF
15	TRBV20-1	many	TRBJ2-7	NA	TGCAGTGCTATGGGACGTACACTTCCCTCCTACGAGCAGTACTTC	CSAMGRTLPSYEQYF
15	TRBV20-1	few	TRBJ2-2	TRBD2	TGCAGTGCCAATGGGCTAGCGGGGAGGGGCGGGGAGCTGTTTTTT	CSANGLAGRGGELFF
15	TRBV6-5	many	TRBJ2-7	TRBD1	TGTGCCAGCAGCCCCTTCGGGACAGGGGTTTACGAGCAGTACTTC	CASSPFGTGVYEQYF
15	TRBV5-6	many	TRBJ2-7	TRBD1	TGTGCCAGCAGCTTGGACCCAACAGGGGAATACGAGCAGTACTTC	CASSLDPTGEYEQYF
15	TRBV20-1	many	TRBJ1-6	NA	TGCAGTGCTAGGCCGGGGAGCTCCTATAATTCACCCCTCCACTTT	CSARPGSSYNSPLHF
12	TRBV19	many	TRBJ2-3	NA	TGTGCCAGTAGTATTGGAGGAGATACGCAGTATTTT	CASSIGGDTQYF
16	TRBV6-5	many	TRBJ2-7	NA	TGTGCCAGCAGTCCGCGGCCGGGCCATTTCGTCTACGAGCAGTACTTC	CASSPRPGHFVYEQYF
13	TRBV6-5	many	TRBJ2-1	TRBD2	TGTGCCAGCAGGAAGCGGGGGGGTCTTGAGCAGTTCTTC	CASRKRGGLEQFF
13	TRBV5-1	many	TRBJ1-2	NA	TGCGCCAGCAGCCAGGATGGACAGAGAGGCTACACCTTC	CASSQDGQRGYTF
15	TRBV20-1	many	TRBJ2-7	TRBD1	TGCAGTGCTAGAGATTCGTACAGGGGGTACCACGAGCAGTACTTC	CSARDSYRGYHEQYF
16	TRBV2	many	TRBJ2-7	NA	TGTGCCAGCATGAGTGACAGCCCGAGGTTCGTCTACGAGCAGTACTTC	CASMSDSPRFVYEQYF
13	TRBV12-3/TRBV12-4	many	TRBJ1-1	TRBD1	TGTGCCAGCAGTCGACAGGGCCCCACTGAAGCTTTCTTT	CASSRQGPTEAFF
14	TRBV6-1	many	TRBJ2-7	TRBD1	TGTGCCAGCAGTGATGGGACAGAGGCTCACGAGCAGTACTTC	CASSDGTEAHEQYF
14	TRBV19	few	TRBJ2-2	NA	TGTGCCAGCACGGGGCAGGGGGGAACCGGGGAGCTGTTTTTT	CASTGQGGTGELFF
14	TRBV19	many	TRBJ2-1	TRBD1	TGTGCCACTGCCGACAGGGGAAGGCTCAATGAGCAGTTCTTC	CATADRGRLNEQFF
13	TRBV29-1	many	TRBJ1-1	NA	TGCAGCGTTGTTCTACGGGACAAACCCGAAGCTTTCTTT	CSVVLRDKPEAFF
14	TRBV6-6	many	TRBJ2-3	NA	TGTGCCAGCAGTTATGGTGGCGGCACAGATACGCAGTATTTT	CASSYGGGTDTQYF
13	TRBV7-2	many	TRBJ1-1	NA	TGTGCCAGCAGCTTAGAGGGTCAAGGTGAAGCTTTCTTT	CASSLEGQGEAFF
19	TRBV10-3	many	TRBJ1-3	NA	TGTGCCATCAAGGGGCAGGGAGTGCGTGGAGGGGTATCTGGAAACACCATATATTTT	CAIKGQGVRGGVSGNTIYF
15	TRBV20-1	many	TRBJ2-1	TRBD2	TGCAGTGCTAGCCCTACGGGGGGGCCCTACAATGAGCAGTTCTTC	CSASPTGGPYNEQFF
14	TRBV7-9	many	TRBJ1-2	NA	TGTGCCAGCAGCCCTGGCGAGAGAGGCTATGGCTACACCTTC	CASSPGERGYGYTF
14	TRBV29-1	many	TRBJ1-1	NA	TGCAGCGTTGCATGGGAGTTGAGTGGGACTGAAGCTTTCTTT	CSVAWELSGTEAFF
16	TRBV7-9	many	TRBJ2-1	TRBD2	TGTGCCAGCAGCGGGGCTAGCGGGAGCTCCTACAATGAGCAGTTCTTC	CASSGASGSSYNEQFF
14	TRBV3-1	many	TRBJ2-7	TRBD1	TGTGCCAGCAGCCGCGGGACAGGGTCCTACGAGCAGTACTTC	CASSRGTGSYEQYF
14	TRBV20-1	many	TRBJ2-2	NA	TGCAGTGCTAGATTGCCAGAAAAAAAAGGGGAGCTGTTTTTT	CSARLPEKKGELFF